One sample yielded the 2 T cell receptor beta chains listed below, sequenced in a study of blood T cells in healthy people across ages. Through a sample-barcoded 5' primer and a J-beta primer mix, a second PCR was run for roughly 6 to 12 cycles. TCRdb recomputed calls from the 5' RACE reads with MiXCR, one row per CDR3 protein. Of about 830,000 distinct CDR3 sequences in the sample, 60% to 80% were seen once. Sequencing input: blood. These TCRs come from a man aged 25 to 45 in good health.

This chain connects TRBV12-3 or TRBV12-4 to TRBJ2-3; 12 bases match TRBD2. CDR3 size: 17 residues. V trimming: 4 bases; J trimming: 2 bases; junction bases outside the gene matches: 7. The CDR3: CASSSTSSGGVTDTQYF. CDR3 sequence (DNA): TGTGCCAGCAGTTCCACATCTAGCGGGGGGGTCACAGATACGCAGTATTTT.

The chain joins TRBV3-1 to TRBJ2-5, with TRBD1 identical over 7 bases. The J call may be mistaken, given a closer DNA end match to TRBJ2-7. Germline CDR1 and CDR2: LGHDT and YNNKEL (reference sequence). The CDR3 contains 13 residues. The CDR3 reads CASRDSGTVEQYF. DNA for the CDR3: TGTGCCAGCAGGGATTCCGGGACAGTCGAGCAGTACTTC.